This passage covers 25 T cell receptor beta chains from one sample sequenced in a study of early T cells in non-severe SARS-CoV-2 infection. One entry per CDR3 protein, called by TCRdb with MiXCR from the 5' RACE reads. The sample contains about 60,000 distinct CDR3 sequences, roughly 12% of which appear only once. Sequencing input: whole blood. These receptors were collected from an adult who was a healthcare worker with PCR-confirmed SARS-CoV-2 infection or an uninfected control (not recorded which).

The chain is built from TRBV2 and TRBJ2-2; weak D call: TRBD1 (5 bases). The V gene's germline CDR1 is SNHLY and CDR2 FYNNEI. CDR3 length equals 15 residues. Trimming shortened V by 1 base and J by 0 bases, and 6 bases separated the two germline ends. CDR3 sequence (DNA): TGTGCCAGCAGTGAAGTGGGGCCGAACACCGGGGAGCTGTTTTTT. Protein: CASSEVGPNTGELFF.

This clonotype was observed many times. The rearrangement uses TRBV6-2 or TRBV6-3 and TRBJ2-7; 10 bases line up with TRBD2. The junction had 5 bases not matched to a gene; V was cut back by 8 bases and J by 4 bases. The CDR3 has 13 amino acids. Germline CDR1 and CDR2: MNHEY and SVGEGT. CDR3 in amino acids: CASLPSGRYEQYF. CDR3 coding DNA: TGTGCCAGCCTGCCTAGCGGGAGATACGAGCAGTACTTC.

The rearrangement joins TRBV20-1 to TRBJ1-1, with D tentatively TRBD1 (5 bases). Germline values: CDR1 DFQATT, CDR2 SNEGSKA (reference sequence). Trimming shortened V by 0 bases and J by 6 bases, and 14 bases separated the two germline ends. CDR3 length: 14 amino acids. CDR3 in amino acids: CSARDSGRDAEAFF. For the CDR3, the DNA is TGCAGTGCTAGAGATAGCGGCAGGGACGCTGAAGCTTTCTTT.

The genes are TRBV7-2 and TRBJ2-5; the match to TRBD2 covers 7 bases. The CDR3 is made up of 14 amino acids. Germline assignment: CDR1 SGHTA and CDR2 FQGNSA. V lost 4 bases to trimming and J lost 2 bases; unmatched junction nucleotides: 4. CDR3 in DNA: TGTGCCAGCAGCTCACGGACTAGTCAAGAGACCCAGTACTTC. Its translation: CASSSRTSQETQYF.

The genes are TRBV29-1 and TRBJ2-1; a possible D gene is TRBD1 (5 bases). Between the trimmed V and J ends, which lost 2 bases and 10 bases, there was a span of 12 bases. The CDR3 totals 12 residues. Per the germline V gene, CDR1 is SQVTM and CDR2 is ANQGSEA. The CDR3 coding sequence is TGCAGCGTTGAAAGCAGGGCATACGAGCAGTTCTTC. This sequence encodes CSVESRAYEQFF.

The DNA for the CDR3 is TGTGCCAGCTCACCCTATAACAGGGAGACTGAAGCTTTCTTT. It yields the protein CASSPYNRETEAFF. This rearrangement joins TRBV18 to TRBJ1-1; D may be TRBD1 (6 bases). CDR1 is KGHSH and CDR2 is LQKENI in the germline V gene. The CDR3 totals 14 residues. Trimming shortened V by 3 bases and J by 5 bases, and 13 bases separated the two germline ends.

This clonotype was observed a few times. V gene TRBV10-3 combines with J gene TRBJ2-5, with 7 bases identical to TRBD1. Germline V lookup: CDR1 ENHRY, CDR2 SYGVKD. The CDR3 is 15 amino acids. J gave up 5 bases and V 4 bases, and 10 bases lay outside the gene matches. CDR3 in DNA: TGTGCCATCAGTGCCTCGACAGGGACAAGGGAGACCCAGTACTTC. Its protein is CAISASTGTRETQYF.

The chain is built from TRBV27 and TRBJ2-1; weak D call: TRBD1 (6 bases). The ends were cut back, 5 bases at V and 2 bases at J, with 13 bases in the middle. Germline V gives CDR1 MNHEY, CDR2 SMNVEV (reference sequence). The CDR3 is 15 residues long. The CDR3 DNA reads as TGTGCCAGCAGTGAAGTCAGGGGTGCCTACAATGAGCAGTTCTTC. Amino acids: CASSEVRGAYNEQFF.

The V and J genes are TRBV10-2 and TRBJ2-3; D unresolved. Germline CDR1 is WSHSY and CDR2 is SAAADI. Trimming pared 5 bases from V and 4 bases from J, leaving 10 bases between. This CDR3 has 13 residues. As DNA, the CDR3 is TGCGCCAGCAGTATATCCACACCAGATACGCAGTATTTT. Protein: CASSISTPDTQYF.

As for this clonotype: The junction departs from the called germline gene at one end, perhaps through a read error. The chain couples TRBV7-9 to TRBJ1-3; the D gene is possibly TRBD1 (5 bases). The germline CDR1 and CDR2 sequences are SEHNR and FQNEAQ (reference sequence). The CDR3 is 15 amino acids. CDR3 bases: TGTGCCAGCAGCTTAGGACAGAGCTCTGAAAACACCATATATTTT. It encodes CASSLGQSSENTIYF.

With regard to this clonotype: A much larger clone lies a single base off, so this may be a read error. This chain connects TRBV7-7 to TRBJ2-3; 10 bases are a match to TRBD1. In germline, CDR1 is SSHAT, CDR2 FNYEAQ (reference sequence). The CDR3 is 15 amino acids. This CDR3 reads CASCSGDRGADTQYF. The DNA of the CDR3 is TGTGCTAGCTGCTCCGGGGACAGGGGCGCAGATACGCAGTATTTT.

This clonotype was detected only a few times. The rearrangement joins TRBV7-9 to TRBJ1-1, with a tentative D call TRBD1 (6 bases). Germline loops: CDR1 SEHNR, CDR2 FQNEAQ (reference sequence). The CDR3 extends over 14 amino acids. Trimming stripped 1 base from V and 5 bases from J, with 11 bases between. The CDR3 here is CASSLVQGGTEAFF. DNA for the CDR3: TGTGCCAGCAGCTTAGTACAGGGTGGTACTGAAGCTTTCTTT.

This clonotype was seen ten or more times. The CDR3 loop reads CASSLGGTGGSEAFF. The CDR3, as DNA: TGTGCCAGCAGCTTGGGCGGTACTGGGGGGTCTGAAGCTTTCTTT. The chain employs TRBV5-4 and TRBJ1-1, with D possibly TRBD1 on 5 matching bases. The germline V gene has CDR1 SGHNT and CDR2 YYREEE (reference sequence). Trimming removed 0 bases at V and 6 bases at J, with 15 bases between. This CDR3 contains 15 residues.

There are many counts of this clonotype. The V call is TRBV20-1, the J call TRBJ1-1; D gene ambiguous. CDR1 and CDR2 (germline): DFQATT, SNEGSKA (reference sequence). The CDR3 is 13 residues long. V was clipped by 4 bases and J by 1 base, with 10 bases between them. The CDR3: CSAIRGANTEAFF. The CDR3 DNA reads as TGCAGTGCTATTAGAGGAGCGAACACTGAAGCTTTCTTT.

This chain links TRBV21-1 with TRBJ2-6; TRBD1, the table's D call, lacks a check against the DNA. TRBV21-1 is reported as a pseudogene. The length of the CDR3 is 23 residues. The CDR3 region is CASSGTPDRGQKWDPPGANVLTF. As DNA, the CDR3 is TGTGCCAGCAGCGGGACCCCGGACAGGGGGCAAAAGTGGGACCCCCCTGGGGCCAACGTCCTGACTTTC.

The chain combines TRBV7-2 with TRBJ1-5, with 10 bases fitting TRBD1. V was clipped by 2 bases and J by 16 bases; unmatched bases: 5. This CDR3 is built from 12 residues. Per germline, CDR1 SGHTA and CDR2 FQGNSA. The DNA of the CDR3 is TGTGCCAGCAGCTTATTGGGACAGGGGATCCATTTT. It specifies CASSLLGQGIHF.

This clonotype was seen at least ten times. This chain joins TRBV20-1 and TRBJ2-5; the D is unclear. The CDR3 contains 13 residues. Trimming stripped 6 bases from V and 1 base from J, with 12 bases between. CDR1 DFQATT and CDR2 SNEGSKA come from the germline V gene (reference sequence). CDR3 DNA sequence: TGCAGTGCACAACTGCCTAGCCAAGAGACCCAGTACTTC. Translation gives CSAQLPSQETQYF.

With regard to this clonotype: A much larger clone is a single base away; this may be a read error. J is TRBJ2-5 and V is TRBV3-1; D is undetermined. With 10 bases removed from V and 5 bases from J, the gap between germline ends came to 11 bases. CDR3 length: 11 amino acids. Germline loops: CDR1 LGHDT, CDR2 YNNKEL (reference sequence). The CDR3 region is CANTAAETQYF. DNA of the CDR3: TGTGCCAACACCGCGGCGGAGACCCAGTACTTC.

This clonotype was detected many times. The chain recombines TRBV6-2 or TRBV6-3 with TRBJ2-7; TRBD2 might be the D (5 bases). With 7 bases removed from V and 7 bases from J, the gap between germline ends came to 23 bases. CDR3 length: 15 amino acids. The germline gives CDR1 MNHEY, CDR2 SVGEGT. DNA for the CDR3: TGTGCCAGCAACCGAAGAAACCTCCGGGGTGGGGAGCAGTACTTC. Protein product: CASNRRNLRGGEQYF.

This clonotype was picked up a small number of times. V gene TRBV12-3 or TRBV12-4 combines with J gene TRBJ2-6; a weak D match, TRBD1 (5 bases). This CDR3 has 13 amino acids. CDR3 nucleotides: TGTGTCCAGGGTGACCCTGGGGCCAACGTCCTGACTTTC. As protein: CVQGDPGANVLTF.

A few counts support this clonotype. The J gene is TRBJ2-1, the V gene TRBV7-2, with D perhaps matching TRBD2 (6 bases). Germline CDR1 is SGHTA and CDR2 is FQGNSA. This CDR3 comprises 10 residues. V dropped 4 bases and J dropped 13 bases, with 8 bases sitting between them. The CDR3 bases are TGTGCCAGCAGCTCGGGACTTCAGTTCTTC. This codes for CASSSGLQFF.

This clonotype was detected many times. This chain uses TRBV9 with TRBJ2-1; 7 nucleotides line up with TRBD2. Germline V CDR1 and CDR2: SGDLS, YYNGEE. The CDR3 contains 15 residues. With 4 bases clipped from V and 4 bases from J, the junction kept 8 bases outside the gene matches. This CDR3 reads CASSPQAGRYNEQFF. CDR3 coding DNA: TGTGCCAGCAGCCCACAAGCGGGACGTTACAATGAGCAGTTCTTC.

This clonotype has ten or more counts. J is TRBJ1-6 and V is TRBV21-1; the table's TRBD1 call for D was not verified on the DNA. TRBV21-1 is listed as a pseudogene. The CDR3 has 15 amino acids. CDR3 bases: TGTGCCATTCCTAGGGGGCTCGGTTATAATTCACCCCTCCACTTT. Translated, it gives CAIPRGLGYNSPLHF.

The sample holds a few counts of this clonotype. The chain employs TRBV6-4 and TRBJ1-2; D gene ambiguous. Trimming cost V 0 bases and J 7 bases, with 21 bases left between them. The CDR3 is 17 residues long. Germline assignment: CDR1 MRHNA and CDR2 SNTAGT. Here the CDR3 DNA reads TGTGCCAGCAGTGACTCTATGACACCCCCGGGCTTCGGTGGCTACACCTTC. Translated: CASSDSMTPPGFGGYTF.

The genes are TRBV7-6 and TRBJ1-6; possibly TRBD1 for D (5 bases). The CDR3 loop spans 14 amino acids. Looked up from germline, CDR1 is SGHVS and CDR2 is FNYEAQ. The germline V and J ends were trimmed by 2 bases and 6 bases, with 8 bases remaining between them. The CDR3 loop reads CASSLSQGNSPLHF. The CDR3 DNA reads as TGTGCCAGCAGCTTATCTCAGGGTAATTCACCCCTCCACTTT.